A single T cell receptor (beta chain) is shown here with its context. The data are from a study of identifying expanded T cells in peripheral blood. Collection occurred without any documented infections or immune events in donors. Sequenced by immunoSEQ multiplex PCR; TCRdb stores in-frame clones only, minus some. The table includes about 100,000 clones, 88% detected once. The CDR3 is made up of 14 amino acids. With 2 bases clipped from V and 2 bases from J, the junction kept 5 bases outside the gene matches. The germline V gene has CDR1 SQVTM and CDR2 ANQGSEA. Sequenced input: blood. The chain carries TRBV29-1 and TRBJ1-2, with 7 bases identical to TRBD1. This TCR was sampled from a person aged 18 to 75 in good health. The CDR3 sequence is CSVEQQGRNYGYTF. The CDR3 bases are TGCAGCGTTGAACAACAGGGGAGGAACTATGGCTACACCTTC.